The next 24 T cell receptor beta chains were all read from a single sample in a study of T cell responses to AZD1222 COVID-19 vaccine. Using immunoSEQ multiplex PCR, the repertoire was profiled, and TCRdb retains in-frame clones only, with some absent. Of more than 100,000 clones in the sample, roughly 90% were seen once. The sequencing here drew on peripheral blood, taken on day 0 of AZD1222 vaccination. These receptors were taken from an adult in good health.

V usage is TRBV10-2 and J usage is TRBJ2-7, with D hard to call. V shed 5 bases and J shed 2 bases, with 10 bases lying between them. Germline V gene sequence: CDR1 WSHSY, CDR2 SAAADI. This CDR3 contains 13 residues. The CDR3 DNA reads TGCGCCAGCAGTTTGGGGTCGCCCTACGAGCAGTACTTC. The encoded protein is CASSLGSPYEQYF.

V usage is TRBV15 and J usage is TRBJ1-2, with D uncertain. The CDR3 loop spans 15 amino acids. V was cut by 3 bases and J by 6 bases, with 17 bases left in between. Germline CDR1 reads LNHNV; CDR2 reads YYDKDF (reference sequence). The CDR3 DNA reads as TGTGCCACCAGCAGGACCCAGATGGGGTCTGATGGCTACACCTTC. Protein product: CATSRTQMGSDGYTF.

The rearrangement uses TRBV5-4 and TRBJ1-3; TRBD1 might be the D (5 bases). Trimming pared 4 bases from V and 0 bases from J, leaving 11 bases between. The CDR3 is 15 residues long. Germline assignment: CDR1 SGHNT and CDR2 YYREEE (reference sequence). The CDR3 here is CASSGGHHSGNTIYF. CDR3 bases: TGTGCCAGCAGCGGTGGACACCACTCTGGAAACACCATATATTTT.

The CDR3 loop reads CASSLNAGTEAFF. In nucleotides, the CDR3 is TGTGCCAGCAGCTTAAATGCGGGGACTGAAGCTTTCTTT. This sequence joins TRBV7-8 and TRBJ1-1, with no clear D. CDR1 is SGHVS and CDR2 is FQNEAQ in the germline V gene. With 2 bases removed from V and 5 bases from J, the gap between germline ends came to 9 bases. This CDR3 is 13 amino acids long.

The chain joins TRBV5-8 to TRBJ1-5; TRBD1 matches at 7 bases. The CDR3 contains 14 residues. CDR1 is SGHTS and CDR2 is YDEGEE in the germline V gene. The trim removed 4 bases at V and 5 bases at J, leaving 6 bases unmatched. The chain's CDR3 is CASSAQGRDQPQHF. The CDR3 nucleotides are TGTGCCAGCAGCGCACAGGGGAGGGATCAGCCCCAGCATTTT. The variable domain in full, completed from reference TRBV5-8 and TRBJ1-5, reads EAGVTQSPTHLIKTRGQQATLRCSPISGHTSVYWYQQALGLGLQFLLWYDEGEERNRGNFPPRFSGRQFPNYSSELNVNALELEDSALYLCASSAQGRDQPQHFGDGTRLSIL.

The DNA of the CDR3 is TGTGCCAGCAGAAGGGGCGAGGGGACTGAAGCTTTCTTT. Encoded protein: CASRRGEGTEAFF. This chain joins TRBV12-3 or TRBV12-4 and TRBJ1-1; D might be TRBD1 (5 bases). Between the trimmed V and J ends, which lost 6 bases and 5 bases, there was a span of 13 bases. The CDR3 sequence is 13 residues long.

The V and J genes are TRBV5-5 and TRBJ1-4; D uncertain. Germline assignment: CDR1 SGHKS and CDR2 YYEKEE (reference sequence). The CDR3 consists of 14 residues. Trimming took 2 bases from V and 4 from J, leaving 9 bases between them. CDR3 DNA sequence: TGTGCCAGCAGCTTAGGCGTCTTTAATGAAAAACTGTTTTTT. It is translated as CASSLGVFNEKLFF.

The CDR3 here is CASSLAPYSNQPQHF. Here the CDR3 DNA reads TGTGCCAGCAGCTTAGCACCCTATAGCAATCAGCCCCAGCATTTT. The chain links TRBV7-6 to TRBJ1-5, with D unclear. Trimming shortened V by 0 bases and J by 0 bases, and 6 bases separated the two germline ends. The CDR3 contains 15 residues. CDR1 and CDR2 (germline): SGHVS, FNYEAQ.

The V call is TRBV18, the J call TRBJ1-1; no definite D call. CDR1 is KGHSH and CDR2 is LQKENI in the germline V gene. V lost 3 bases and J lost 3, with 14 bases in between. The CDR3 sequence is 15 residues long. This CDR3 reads CASSPNPLPDTEAFF. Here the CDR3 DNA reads TGTGCCAGCTCACCTAATCCCCTACCTGACACTGAAGCTTTCTTT.

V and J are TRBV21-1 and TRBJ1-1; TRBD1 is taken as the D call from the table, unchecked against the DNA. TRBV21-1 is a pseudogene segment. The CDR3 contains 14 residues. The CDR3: CASSNSSRGTEAFF. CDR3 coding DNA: TGTGCCAGCAGCAACAGCTCCAGGGGCACTGAAGCTTTCTTT.

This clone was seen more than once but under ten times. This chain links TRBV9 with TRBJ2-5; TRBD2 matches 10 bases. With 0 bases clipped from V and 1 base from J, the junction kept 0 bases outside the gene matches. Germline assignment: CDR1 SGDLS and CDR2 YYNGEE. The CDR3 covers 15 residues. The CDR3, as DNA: TGTGCCAGCAGCGTAGGGACTAGCGGCCAAGAGACCCAGTACTTC. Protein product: CASSVGTSGQETQYF.

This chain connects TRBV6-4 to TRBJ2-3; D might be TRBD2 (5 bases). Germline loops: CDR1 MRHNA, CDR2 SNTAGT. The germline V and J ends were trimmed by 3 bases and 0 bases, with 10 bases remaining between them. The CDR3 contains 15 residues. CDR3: CASSELESSTDTQYF. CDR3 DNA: TGTGCCAGCAGTGAACTAGAATCTAGCACAGATACGCAGTATTTT.

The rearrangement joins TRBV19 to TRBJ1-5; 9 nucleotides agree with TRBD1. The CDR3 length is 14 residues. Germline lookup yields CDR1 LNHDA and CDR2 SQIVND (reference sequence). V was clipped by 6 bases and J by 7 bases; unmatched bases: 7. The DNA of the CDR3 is TGTGCCAGTAGGAGGACAGGGGCGTGGCAGCCCCAGCATTTT. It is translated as CASRRTGAWQPQHF.

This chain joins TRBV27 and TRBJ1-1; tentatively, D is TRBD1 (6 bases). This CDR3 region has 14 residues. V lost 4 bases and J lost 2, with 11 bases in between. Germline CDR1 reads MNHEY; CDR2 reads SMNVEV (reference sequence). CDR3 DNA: TGTGCCAGCAGTTCGACAGGCGCCAACACTGAAGCTTTCTTT. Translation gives CASSSTGANTEAFF.

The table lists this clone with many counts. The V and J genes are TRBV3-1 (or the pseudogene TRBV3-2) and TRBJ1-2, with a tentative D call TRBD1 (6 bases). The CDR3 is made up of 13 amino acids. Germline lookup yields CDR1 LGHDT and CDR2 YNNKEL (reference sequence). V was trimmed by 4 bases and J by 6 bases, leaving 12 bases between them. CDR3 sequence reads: CASSRTQGNGYTF. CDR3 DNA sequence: TGTGCCAGCAGCCGAACACAGGGAAATGGCTACACCTTC.

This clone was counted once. The CDR3 nucleotides are TGTGCCAGCAGTCGGGGGGCCACTGAAGCTTTCTTT. This encodes CASSRGATEAFF. The chain recombines TRBV2 with TRBJ1-1; tentatively, D is TRBD1 (6 bases). The CDR3 has 12 residues. Trimming removed 5 bases from V and 4 bases from J, with 8 bases in between. Germline V lookup: CDR1 SNHLY, CDR2 FYNNEI.

The DNA of the CDR3 is TGTGCCAGTAGTGCCGGGACAAACTATGGCTACACCTTC. Its translation is CASSAGTNYGYTF. V and J are TRBV19 and TRBJ1-2, with a tentative D call TRBD1 (6 bases). The CDR3 length is 13 residues. The V end was cut by 5 bases, the J end by 2 bases, with 9 bases between. Germline values: CDR1 LNHDA, CDR2 SQIVND (reference sequence).

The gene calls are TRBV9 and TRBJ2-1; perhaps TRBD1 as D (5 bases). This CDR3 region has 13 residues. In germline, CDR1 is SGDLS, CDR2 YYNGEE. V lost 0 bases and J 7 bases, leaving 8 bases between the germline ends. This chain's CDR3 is CASSVGRENEQFF. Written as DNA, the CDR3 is TGTGCCAGCAGCGTAGGCAGGGAAAATGAGCAGTTCTTC.

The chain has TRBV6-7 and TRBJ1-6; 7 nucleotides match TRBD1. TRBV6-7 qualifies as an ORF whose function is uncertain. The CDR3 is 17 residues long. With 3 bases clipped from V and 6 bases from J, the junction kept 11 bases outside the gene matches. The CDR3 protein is CASSYLGGIFLNSPLHF. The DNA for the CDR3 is TGTGCCAGCAGTTATTTAGGGGGCATCTTTCTTAATTCACCCCTCCACTTT.

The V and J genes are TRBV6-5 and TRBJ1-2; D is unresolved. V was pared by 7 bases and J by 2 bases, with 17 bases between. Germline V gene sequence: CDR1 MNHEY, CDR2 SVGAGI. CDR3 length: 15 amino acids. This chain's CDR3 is CASTKGSRRNYGYTF. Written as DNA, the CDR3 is TGTGCCAGCACTAAAGGTTCGCGGCGAAACTATGGCTACACCTTC.

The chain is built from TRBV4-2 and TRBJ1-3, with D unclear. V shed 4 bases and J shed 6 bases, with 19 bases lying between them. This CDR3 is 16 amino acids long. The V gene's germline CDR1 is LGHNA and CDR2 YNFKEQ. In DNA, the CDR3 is TGTGCCAGCAGCCCCTCGCTCGGCCCCCTGGAAAACACCATATATTTT. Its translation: CASSPSLGPLENTIYF.

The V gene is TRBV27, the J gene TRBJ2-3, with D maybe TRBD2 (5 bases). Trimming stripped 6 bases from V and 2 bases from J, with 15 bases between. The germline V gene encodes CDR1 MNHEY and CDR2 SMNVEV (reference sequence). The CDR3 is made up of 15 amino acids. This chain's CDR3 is CASRTKGAPTDTQYF. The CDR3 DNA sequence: TGTGCCAGCAGGACTAAGGGTGCCCCCACAGATACGCAGTATTTT.

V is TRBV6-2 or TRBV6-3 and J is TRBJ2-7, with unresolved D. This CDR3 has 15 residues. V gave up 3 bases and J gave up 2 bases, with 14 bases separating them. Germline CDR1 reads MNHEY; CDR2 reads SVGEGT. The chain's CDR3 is CASSYMGSITYEQYF. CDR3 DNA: TGTGCCAGCAGTTATATGGGCAGTATAACCTACGAGCAGTACTTC.

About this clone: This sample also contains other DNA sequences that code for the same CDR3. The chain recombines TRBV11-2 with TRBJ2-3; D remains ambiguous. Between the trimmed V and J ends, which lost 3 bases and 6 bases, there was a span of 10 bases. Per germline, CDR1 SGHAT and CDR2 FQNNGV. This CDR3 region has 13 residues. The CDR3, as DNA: TGTGCCAGCAGCTTGGGTGCTGCGGATACGCAGTATTTT. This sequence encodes CASSLGAADTQYF.